The clone carrying this T cell receptor beta chain was seen only a few times. Its antigen remains unknown. TCRdb passed the reads through MiXCR, listing each CDR3 protein once. Counted here are approximately 50,000 distinct CDR3 sequences, more than 15% occurring once; the ten biggest clones make up less than 70%. The sample is drawn from a study of T cell repertoires in cytomegalovirus infection. J lost 0 bases, V lost 1 base, and 4 bases had no gene match. Germline CDR1 SQVTM, CDR2 ANQGSEA. The CDR3 consists of 17 residues. Sample: CD8+ T cells from cultured PBMCs, taken from culture after CMV antigen stimulation. The V gene is TRBV29-1, the J gene TRBJ2-1, with TRBD2 identical over 12 bases. This TCR was sampled from a human donor in good health (CMV status not recorded). Some clones in this sample may be carry-over from other donors' samples. The CDR3: CSVEGASGRASYNEQFF. The CDR3 nucleotides read TGCAGCGTTGAAGGGGCTAGCGGGAGGGCCTCCTACAATGAGCAGTTCTTC.